The 22 T cell receptor beta chains below come from one sample, sequenced in a study of CD8+CD57+ T cells in acquired aplastic anemia. The patients chosen for sequencing had shown expansion of CD8+CD57+ cells (detected by flow cytometry). Genomic DNA, the template, was used for profiling of the TCR beta VDJ and CDR3. In TCRdb, the reads were re-called with MiXCR into one record per CDR3 protein. In the table there are about 160,000 distinct CDR3 sequences, roughly 48% of which are singletons. The sample consisted of sorted CD4+, CD8+, or CD8+CD57+ T cells (not recorded which) from PBMCs. These receptors all stem from a human donor with aplastic anemia.

This clonotype appeared many times. The rearrangement links TRBV7-3 to TRBJ2-7; D uncertain. The CDR3 spans 13 residues. CDR1 SGHTA and CDR2 FQGTGA come from the germline V gene. V lost 5 bases and J lost 7, with 15 bases in between. The CDR3 protein is CASSLSTHGEQYF. Written as DNA, the CDR3 is TGTGCCAGCAGCCTTTCGACCCACGGGGAGCAGTACTTC.

The gene calls are TRBV10-3 and TRBJ2-7; D may be TRBD2 (6 bases). Trimming shortened V by 6 bases and J by 4 bases, and 13 bases separated the two germline ends. The CDR3 length is 13 residues. The germline V gene has CDR1 ENHRY and CDR2 SYGVKD. The CDR3 DNA sequence: TGTGCCATCAGCCGGGACTCACTGTACGAGCAGTACTTC. Residues: CAISRDSLYEQYF.

J is TRBJ1-2 and V is TRBV18, with D unresolved. The germline V and J ends were trimmed by 3 bases and 5 bases, with 13 bases remaining between them. The CDR3 extends over 14 amino acids. CDR1 and CDR2 (germline): KGHSH, LQKENI. This CDR3 reads CASSPGERSYGYTF. The CDR3 DNA reads TGTGCCAGCTCACCCGGAGAACGGAGTTATGGCTACACCTTC.

This clonotype was counted between two and nine times. The chain recombines TRBV20-1 with TRBJ2-7, with D possibly matching TRBD2 (5 bases). CDR3 length: 14 residues. Germline V gene data show CDR1 as DFQATT and CDR2 as SNEGSKA (reference sequence). Trimming removed 3 bases at V and 7 bases at J, with 19 bases between. CDR3 in amino acids: CSASRTAAEGEQYF. DNA of the CDR3: TGCAGTGCTAGTCGGACCGCCGCCGAGGGTGAGCAGTACTTC.

The chain is built from TRBV11-1 and TRBJ1-2, with 7 bases matching TRBD1. This CDR3 region has 16 residues. J was trimmed by 7 bases and V by 4 bases; bases with no gene match: 15. Per the germline V gene, CDR1 is SGHAT and CDR2 is FQDESV (reference sequence). This CDR3 is CASSSSRTGKGSGYTF. The DNA of the CDR3 is TGTGCCAGCAGCTCCTCCAGGACAGGAAAGGGATCTGGCTACACCTTC.

On this clonotype: A much larger clone differs from this one at a single base, so this may be a read error. V and J are TRBV4-3 and TRBJ2-2, with D uncertain. The CDR3 is 12 amino acids. Trimming removed 1 base at V and 6 bases at J, with 3 bases between. Germline CDR1 is LGHNA and CDR2 is YSLEER. The DNA for the CDR3 is TGCGCCAGCAGCCAAGTTCCCGGGGAGCTGTTTTTT. Translating gives CASSQVPGELFF.

The chain recombines TRBV6-1 with TRBJ2-1; 10 bases align to TRBD2. J lost 4 bases, V lost 8 bases, and 2 bases had no gene match. The V gene's germline CDR1 is MNHNS and CDR2 SASEGT. There are 13 residues in the CDR3. The CDR3 DNA reads TGTGCCAGCGGTAGCGGGAGGTACAATGAGCAGTTCTTC. Translation gives CASGSGRYNEQFF.

This chain links TRBV15 with TRBJ2-7; TRBD1 matches at 7 bases. V lost 3 bases to trimming and J lost 4 bases; unmatched junction nucleotides: 9. The CDR3 spans 15 residues. Per the germline V gene, CDR1 is LNHNV and CDR2 is YYDKDF (reference sequence). The CDR3 is CATSSWGTVSYEQYF. Written as DNA, the CDR3 is TGTGCCACCAGCAGTTGGGGGACAGTCTCGTACGAGCAGTACTTC.

The CDR3 nucleotides are TGCGCCAGCAGTGAGTTCCTAGCTAGCGGGAAGTCTAGAGAGACCCAGTACTTC. This sequence encodes CASSEFLASGKSRETQYF. This chain links TRBV10-2 with TRBJ2-5; 9 positions agree with TRBD2. The CDR3 length is 18 residues. The germline gives CDR1 WSHSY, CDR2 SAAADI. Germline trimming cut 1 base from V and 4 bases from J; bases unmatched to any gene: 13.

With respect to this clonotype: At one boundary the junction diverges from the germline segment, which might be a read error. This chain links TRBV30 with TRBJ2-7, with 9 bases matching TRBD1. The CDR3 is 12 residues long. CDR1 is GTSNPN and CDR2 is SVGIG in the germline V gene (reference sequence). In DNA form, the CDR3 reads TGTGCCTGGGGACAGGGGTTCCTCGAGCAGTGCTTC. It is translated as CAWGQGFLEQCF.

The rearrangement links TRBV19 to TRBJ1-1; no reliable D call. The germline V gene has CDR1 LNHDA and CDR2 SQIVND (reference sequence). V lost 0 bases, J lost 6 bases, and 8 bases lay in between. The CDR3 covers 13 residues. For the CDR3, the DNA is TGTGCCAGTAGTATAGATCCCCGTCCTGAAGCTTTCTTT. Its translation: CASSIDPRPEAFF. Using reference TRBV19 and TRBJ1-1 for the parts outside the CDR3, the full variable domain is DGGITQSPKYLFRKEGQNVTLSCEQNLNHDAMYWYRQDPGQGLRLIYYSQIVNDFQKGDIAEGYSVSREKKESFPLTVTSAQKNPTAFYLCASSIDPRPEAFFGQGTRLTVV.

Many counts were recorded for this clonotype. The CDR3 protein is CASSALLAGNEQYF. CDR3 DNA: TGTGCCAGCAGTGCCCTACTAGCGGGCAACGAGCAGTACTTC. This sequence joins TRBV6-1 and TRBJ2-7, with 9 bases matching TRBD2. The CDR3 covers 14 residues. Looked up from germline, CDR1 is MNHNS and CDR2 is SASEGT. With 4 bases clipped from V and 5 bases from J, the junction kept 6 bases outside the gene matches.

The rearrangement joins TRBV20-1 to TRBJ1-2, with 8 positions matching TRBD1. The V and J ends lost 0 bases and 3 bases, in that order; junction bases with no gene match: 12. Germline CDR1 and CDR2: DFQATT and SNEGSKA (reference sequence). The CDR3 loop spans 17 amino acids. The CDR3 DNA sequence: TGCAGTGCTAGAGATCCCGTGCTTCCGACAGGGGACTATGGCTACACCTTC. Translation: CSARDPVLPTGDYGYTF.

V and J are TRBV9 and TRBJ1-2; the D is unclear. Trimming left V 0 bases short and J 4 bases short, with 16 bases between. Germline V gene data show CDR1 as SGDLS and CDR2 as YYNGEE. CDR3 size: 16 residues. CDR3 DNA: TGTGCCAGCAGCGTAGCTCGGGATACAGTACCCTATGGCTACACCTTC. It codes for CASSVARDTVPYGYTF.

This sequence joins TRBV29-1 and TRBJ2-7, with 11 bases fitting TRBD1. Germline loops: CDR1 SQVTM, CDR2 ANQGSEA. The V and J ends lost 5 bases and 4 bases, in that order; junction bases with no gene match: 7. The CDR3 is made up of 14 amino acids. The CDR3 DNA follows: TGCAGCGTTCCGTCGGACAGGGGGCTGTACGAGCAGTACTTC. It codes for CSVPSDRGLYEQYF.

This clonotype was seen at least ten times. This chain uses TRBV6-1 with TRBJ2-7; 7 nucleotides align to TRBD1. V lost 2 bases, J lost 2 bases, and 3 bases stayed unmatched. The CDR3 covers 14 residues. CDR1 is MNHNS and CDR2 is SASEGT in the germline V gene. In DNA, the CDR3 is TGTGCCAGCAGTGAATCGGGACAGCCCTACGAGCAGTACTTC. Encoded protein: CASSESGQPYEQYF.

J is TRBJ2-7 and V is TRBV10-3, with 15 bases aligning to TRBD2. This CDR3 is built from 16 residues. With 6 bases clipped from V and 3 bases from J, the junction kept 6 bases outside the gene matches. Looked up from germline, CDR1 is ENHRY and CDR2 is SYGVKD. The CDR3: CAISETGLAGGYEQYF. CDR3 nucleotide sequence: TGTGCCATCAGCGAAACGGGACTAGCGGGAGGCTACGAGCAGTACTTC.

The V call is TRBV29-1, the J call TRBJ1-2; 8 nucleotides match TRBD1. The CDR3 has 12 residues. V was clipped by 6 bases and J by 4 bases; unmatched bases: 4. Germline V gene data show CDR1 as SQVTM and CDR2 as ANQGSEA. CDR3 DNA sequence: TGCAGCGTCGACAGGGGAGGCTATGGCTACACCTTC. As protein: CSVDRGGYGYTF.

About this clonotype: This clone may be a read error of a much larger clone one base away. The V gene is TRBV7-8, the J gene TRBJ2-1, with D maybe TRBD2 (6 bases). CDR3 size: 11 residues. The germline gives CDR1 SGHVS, CDR2 FQNEAQ. CDR3: CASSFGASGVF. CDR3 bases: TGTGCCAGCAGCTTTGGGGCCTCGGGGGTCTTC.

This clonotype was seen a handful of times. This chain joins TRBV7-8 and TRBJ2-3; D uncertain. V gave up 11 bases and J gave up 5 bases, with 17 bases separating them. This CDR3 contains 13 residues. Germline V CDR1 and CDR2: SGHVS, FQNEAQ. CDR3 sequence: CAWSLTSQDTQYF. The CDR3 DNA is TGTGCCTGGAGTCTCACCTCCCAAGATACGCAGTATTTT.

This clonotype has at least ten counts. J is TRBJ2-3 and V is TRBV7-3; 12 nucleotides match TRBD2. V lost 3 bases to trimming and J lost 3 bases; unmatched junction nucleotides: 1. The CDR3 extends over 15 amino acids. In germline, CDR1 is SGHTA, CDR2 FQGTGA. CDR3 DNA: TGTGCCAGCAGCTTCCTAGCGGGAGGGACAGATACGCAGTATTTT. This encodes CASSFLAGGTDTQYF.

The chain joins TRBV29-1 to TRBJ2-7; 7 nucleotides align to TRBD1. There are 13 residues in the CDR3. Germline values: CDR1 SQVTM, CDR2 ANQGSEA. With V trimmed by 3 bases and J by 3 bases, 5 bases remained unmatched. CDR3 protein: CSVDGQAIYEQYF. The CDR3, as DNA: TGCAGCGTTGACGGACAGGCAATCTACGAGCAGTACTTC.